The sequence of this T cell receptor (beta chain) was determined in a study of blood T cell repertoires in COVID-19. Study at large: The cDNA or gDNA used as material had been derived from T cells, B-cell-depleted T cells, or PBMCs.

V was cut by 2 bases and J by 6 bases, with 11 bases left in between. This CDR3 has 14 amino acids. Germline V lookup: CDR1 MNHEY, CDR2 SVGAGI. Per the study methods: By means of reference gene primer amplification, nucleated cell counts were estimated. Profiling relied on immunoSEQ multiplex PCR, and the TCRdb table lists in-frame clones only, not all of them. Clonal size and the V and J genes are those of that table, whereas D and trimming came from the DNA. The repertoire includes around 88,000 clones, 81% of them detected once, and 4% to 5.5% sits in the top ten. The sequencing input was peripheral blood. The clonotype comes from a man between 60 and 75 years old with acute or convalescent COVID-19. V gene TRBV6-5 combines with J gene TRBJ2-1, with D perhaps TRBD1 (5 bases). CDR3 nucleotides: TGTGCCAGCAGTTACCGACAGTTAATCAATGAGCAGTTCTTC. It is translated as CASSYRQLINEQFF.